Following are 17 T cell receptor beta chains from one sample sequenced in a study of T cell responses to AZD1222 COVID-19 vaccine. Using immunoSEQ multiplex PCR, the repertoire was profiled, and TCRdb retains in-frame clones only, with some absent. The sample holds 150,000 or so clones, about nine tenths seen once. The material sequenced was peripheral blood, taken on day 0 of AZD1222 vaccination. These receptors were taken from an adult in good health.

This clone was observed once. The chain uses TRBV4-1 and TRBJ2-7, with D possibly being TRBD1 (5 bases). Germline V CDR1 and CDR2: MGHRA, YSYEKL. The CDR3 has 13 residues. Trimming pared 3 bases from V and 3 bases from J, leaving 9 bases between. As DNA, the CDR3 is TGCGCCAGCAGCCACGAAGACAGCTACGAGCAGTACTTC. Translation gives CASSHEDSYEQYF.

CDR3 loop: CASRQPGQAVNGYTF. CDR3 nucleotide sequence: TGTGCCAGCAGGCAACCGGGACAGGCTGTTAATGGCTACACCTTC. The chain joins TRBV6-5 to TRBJ1-2; 8 bases are shared with TRBD1. Germline CDR1 is MNHEY and CDR2 is SVGAGI. There are 15 residues in the CDR3. The trim removed 6 bases at V and 6 bases at J, leaving 12 bases unmatched.

For the CDR3, the DNA is TGTGCCAGCAGTCCCGCTGACGTTCCCTCCTCCTGGGTCCTGGTAGCTAACTATGGCTACACCTTC. It encodes CASSPADVPSSWVLVANYGYTF. The chain uses TRBV6-9 and TRBJ1-2, with D unclear. V was shortened by 5 bases and J by 0 bases, with 34 bases between the two germline ends. The CDR3 has 22 amino acids. CDR1 MNHGY and CDR2 SVAAGI come from the germline V gene.

The J gene is TRBJ1-4, the V gene TRBV28; 9 bases agree with TRBD1. CDR3 length: 15 amino acids. Trimming at V came to 6 bases and at J to 8 bases, leaving 10 bases not matched to a gene. Germline lookup yields CDR1 MDHEN and CDR2 SYDVKM. The DNA of the CDR3 is TGTGCCAGCAGCCTCGGGGGGACAGGGAGAGAAAAACTGTTTTTT. Protein product: CASSLGGTGREKLFF.

The chain carries TRBV30 and TRBJ1-1; unclear D gene. This CDR3 contains 12 residues. V dropped 0 bases and J dropped 6 bases, with 8 bases sitting between them. The germline gives CDR1 GTSNPN, CDR2 SVGIG (reference sequence). Here the CDR3 reads CAWSVKGPEAFF. DNA of the CDR3: TGTGCCTGGAGTGTAAAGGGTCCTGAAGCTTTCTTT.

This clone was recorded only once. The chain recombines TRBV5-4 with TRBJ1-4; TRBD1 aligns across 7 bases. V gave up 3 bases and J gave up 9 bases; unmatched junction bases: 8. CDR1 is SGHNT and CDR2 is YYREEE in the germline V gene (reference sequence). The CDR3 is 14 residues long. CDR3 DNA sequence: TGTGCCAGCAGCTCGACAGGGTCCAGACAAAAACTGTTTTTT. The encoded protein is CASSSTGSRQKLFF.

J is TRBJ1-4 and V is TRBV11-2, with 8 bases identical to TRBD1. Unmatched junction bases numbered 11, after V lost 4 bases and J lost 1 base. The CDR3 is 18 amino acids. The germline CDR1 and CDR2 sequences are SGHAT and FQNNGV. The CDR3 loop is CASSSGQGGFGTNEKLFF. The CDR3 DNA is TGTGCCAGCAGCTCTGGACAGGGTGGTTTTGGAACTAATGAAAAACTGTTTTTT.

This clone was picked up one time. The gene calls are TRBV6-5 and TRBJ2-1; D is uncertain. V dropped 1 base and J dropped 1 base, with 2 bases sitting between them. The CDR3 runs 13 residues. Germline loops: CDR1 MNHEY, CDR2 SVGAGI. The chain's CDR3 is CASSYLSYNEQFF. The CDR3, as DNA: TGTGCCAGCAGTTACTTGTCCTACAATGAGCAGTTCTTC.

The J gene is TRBJ1-5, the V gene TRBV7-9, with TRBD1 as a possible D gene (6 bases). This CDR3 has 14 amino acids. V was pared by 9 bases and J by 3 bases, with 15 bases between. The V gene's germline CDR1 is SEHNR and CDR2 FQNEAQ (reference sequence). The CDR3 coding sequence is TGTGCCAGTTCCACAGGGAATCACAATCAGCCCCAGCATTTT. This codes for CASSTGNHNQPQHF.

CDR3 in amino acids: CASSHMGNTNTEAFF. The CDR3 DNA reads as TGTGCCAGCAGCCACATGGGTAACACGAACACTGAAGCTTTCTTT. The rearrangement links TRBV3-1 (or the pseudogene TRBV3-2) to TRBJ1-1; D call uncertain. The V end was cut by 3 bases, the J end by 1 base, with 12 bases between. This CDR3 contains 15 residues. Germline-derived CDR1 and CDR2 are LGHDT and YNNKEL (reference sequence).

The chain links TRBV9 to TRBJ1-1; D is undetermined. This CDR3 has 15 amino acids. Germline V lookup: CDR1 SGDLS, CDR2 YYNGEE. V lost 0 bases to trimming and J lost 4 bases, with 13 bases between them. The CDR3: CASSVVPGATTEAFF. The CDR3 DNA reads as TGTGCCAGCAGCGTAGTACCCGGCGCGACCACTGAAGCTTTCTTT.

V usage is TRBV18 and J usage is TRBJ2-1; 11 bases are shared with TRBD2. Trimming at V came to 4 bases and at J to 5 bases, leaving 4 bases not matched to a gene. Germline CDR1 is KGHSH and CDR2 is LQKENI. The CDR3 consists of 15 residues. CDR3 loop: CASSLGTSGHNEQFF. CDR3 DNA: TGTGCCAGCTCACTCGGGACTAGCGGACACAATGAGCAGTTCTTC.

The V call is TRBV2, the J call TRBJ1-2; possibly TRBD1 for D (6 bases). The CDR3 has 14 amino acids. Trimming took off 4 bases at V and 7 bases at J, with 16 bases between the two ends. CDR1 is SNHLY and CDR2 is FYNNEI in the germline V gene. The CDR3, as DNA: TGTGCCAGCAGTGGGGGGACACGGATGAGTGGCTACACCTTC. This encodes CASSGGTRMSGYTF.

This CDR3 is CSASGQTSYNSPLHF. CDR3 sequence (DNA): TGCAGTGCTAGTGGGCAGACCTCCTATAATTCACCCCTCCACTTT. The chain uses TRBV20-1 and TRBJ1-6; D is undetermined. V lost 3 bases, J lost 0 bases, and 9 bases lay in between. CDR3 length: 15 amino acids. Germline V lookup: CDR1 DFQATT, CDR2 SNEGSKA (reference sequence).

J is TRBJ2-2 and V is TRBV5-1; a possible D gene is TRBD2 (6 bases). The germline V and J ends were trimmed by 4 bases and 6 bases, with 13 bases remaining between them. The germline gives CDR1 SGHRS, CDR2 YFSETQ. CDR3 size: 14 residues. CDR3 amino acids: CASSPTPGAGELFF. The CDR3, as DNA: TGCGCCAGCAGCCCAACCCCGGGGGCCGGGGAGCTGTTTTTT.

This clone was detected once. This chain links TRBV19 with TRBJ1-2; D not certain. The CDR3 has 14 residues. The germline V and J ends were trimmed by 5 bases and 7 bases, with 17 bases remaining between them. CDR1 and CDR2 from the germline V gene are LNHDA and SQIVND (reference sequence). Here the CDR3 reads CASSSTPAWGGYTF. The CDR3 coding sequence is TGTGCCAGTAGTTCAACCCCAGCCTGGGGTGGCTACACCTTC.

V is TRBV5-4 and J is TRBJ1-2, with a possible D match to TRBD1 (5 bases). CDR1 and CDR2 from the germline V gene are SGHNT and YYREEE (reference sequence). The CDR3 totals 13 residues. The germline V and J ends were trimmed by 4 bases and 1 base, with 8 bases remaining between them. CDR3 in DNA: TGTGCCAGCAGCAAGACAGTTAACTATGGCTACACCTTC. Translation: CASSKTVNYGYTF.